Each of the 28 T cell receptor beta chains below was sequenced from the same sample in a study of shared clonotypes between healthy human individuals. Here immunoSEQ multiplex PCR was the method, and the copy in TCRdb shows in-frame clones only, minus some. The sample holds 2 million or so clones, about 95% seen once. CD45RO-negative cells were positively selected for CCR7, leaving out terminally differentiated effector memory CD45RA+ cells. Material: naive CD8+ T cells sorted from blood. The receptors here all came from a man aged 18-30 years in good health.

J is TRBJ2-7 and V is TRBV19, with D unresolved. Trimming shortened V by 3 bases and J by 1 base, and 13 bases separated the two germline ends. The CDR3 covers 15 residues. Germline assignment: CDR1 LNHDA and CDR2 SQIVND (reference sequence). CDR3 residues: CASSITASPSYEQYF. The CDR3 bases are TGTGCCAGTAGTATCACGGCCTCCCCTTCCTACGAGCAGTACTTC.

V usage is TRBV5-8 and J usage is TRBJ2-5; D is undetermined. This CDR3 comprises 13 residues. Between the trimmed V and J ends, which lost 1 base and 4 bases, there was a span of 8 bases. Germline V gene data show CDR1 as SGHTS and CDR2 as YDEGEE. In DNA, the CDR3 is TGTGCCAGCAGCTTGCGGGTAACAGAGACCCAGTACTTC. Translating it yields CASSLRVTETQYF. The full variable domain, with the rest looked up from reference TRBV5-8 and TRBJ2-5, is EAGVTQSPTHLIKTRGQQATLRCSPISGHTSVYWYQQALGLGLQFLLWYDEGEERNRGNFPPRFSGRQFPNYSSELNVNALELEDSALYLCASSLRVTETQYFGPGTRLLVL.

As DNA, the CDR3 is TGTGCCAGCAGCTTCGGACTAGCGGAGTACAATGAGCAGTTCTTC. Protein product: CASSFGLAEYNEQFF. The chain carries TRBV9 and TRBJ2-1; 10 positions agree with TRBD2. The CDR3 is 15 amino acids. V lost 4 bases to trimming and J lost 4 bases; unmatched junction nucleotides: 5. Germline lookup yields CDR1 SGDLS and CDR2 YYNGEE. Filled out from reference TRBV9 and TRBJ2-1, the complete variable domain reads DSGVTQTPKHLITATGQRVTLRCSPRSGDLSVYWYQQSLDQGLQFLIQYYNGEERAKGNILERFSAQQFPDLHSELNLSSLELGDSALYFCASSFGLAEYNEQFFGPGTRLTVL.

In the case of this clone: This specimen includes other DNA sequences encoding the same CDR3. V usage is TRBV7-9 and J usage is TRBJ2-7; TRBD1 aligns across 7 bases. After removal of 1 base from V and 4 bases from J, the junction contained 4 bases not matched to a gene. The CDR3 has 14 amino acids. In germline, CDR1 is SEHNR, CDR2 FQNEAQ (reference sequence). This CDR3 is CASSLEGQIYEQYF. CDR3 DNA sequence: TGTGCCAGCAGCTTAGAGGGACAGATTTACGAGCAGTACTTC.

Comments on this clone: The sample contains more than one DNA sequence encoding this CDR3. The genes are TRBV9 and TRBJ2-2, with D uncertain. The ends were cut back, 0 bases at V and 5 bases at J, with 5 bases in the middle. The CDR3 length is 13 residues. Germline CDR1 reads SGDLS; CDR2 reads YYNGEE. The DNA of the CDR3 is TGTGCCAGCAGCGTAGGAAATACCGGGGAGCTGTTTTTT. Translating gives CASSVGNTGELFF. Based on the CDR3 plus reference TRBV9 and TRBJ2-2, the full variable domain is DSGVTQTPKHLITATGQRVTLRCSPRSGDLSVYWYQQSLDQGLQFLIQYYNGEERAKGNILERFSAQQFPDLHSELNLSSLELGDSALYFCASSVGNTGELFFGEGSRLTVL.

Worth noting for this clone: Different DNA sequences within this sample yield the same CDR3. The chain employs TRBV7-9 and TRBJ2-2; D uncertain. CDR1 is SEHNR and CDR2 is FQNEAQ in the germline V gene (reference sequence). V was shortened by 6 bases and J by 2 bases, with 10 bases between the two germline ends. This CDR3 comprises 14 residues. In nucleotides, the CDR3 is TGTGCCAGCAGTCTCACGTCTAACACCGGGGAGCTGTTTTTT. Translation gives CASSLTSNTGELFF.

The chain couples TRBV30 to TRBJ2-2; D is unclear. CDR1 GTSNPN and CDR2 SVGIG come from the germline V gene (reference sequence). CDR3 size: 13 residues. Trimming removed 1 base from V and 2 bases from J, with 5 bases in between. Written as DNA, the CDR3 is TGTGCCTGGAGTGAGAGTAACACCGGGGAGCTGTTTTTT. The encoded protein is CAWSESNTGELFF.

The chain is built from TRBV5-6 and TRBJ1-2; maybe TRBD1 (6 bases). Germline CDR1 and CDR2: SGHDT and YYEEEE. V gave up 0 bases and J gave up 5 bases, with 14 bases separating them. This CDR3 contains 15 residues. CDR3 loop: CASSLGIQGVYGYTF. The CDR3 bases are TGTGCCAGCAGCTTGGGTATACAGGGAGTTTATGGCTACACCTTC.

This sequence joins TRBV27 and TRBJ2-2, with 11 bases aligning to TRBD1. Per germline, CDR1 MNHEY and CDR2 SMNVEV (reference sequence). The V and J ends lost 8 bases and 6 bases, in that order; junction bases with no gene match: 2. The CDR3 totals 13 residues. The DNA for the CDR3 is TGTGCCAGCGGGACAGGGGGTCCCGGGGAGCTGTTTTTT. This encodes CASGTGGPGELFF.

Concerning this clone: A much larger clone differs from this one at a single base, so this may be a read error. Additional DNA sequences in this sample encode the identical CDR3. The chain couples TRBV9 to TRBJ2-2; no clear D. Trimming cost V 1 base and J 4 bases, with 2 bases left between them. Germline V gene lookup returns CDR1 SGDLS and CDR2 YYNGEE. The CDR3 totals 12 residues. The CDR3: CASSVSTGELFF. For the CDR3, the DNA is TGTGCCAGCAGCGTAAGCACCGGGGAGCTGTTTTTT.

This clone has a single count. The chain carries TRBV29-1 and TRBJ2-5, with 7 nucleotides matching TRBD1. With 8 bases clipped from V and 0 bases from J, the junction kept 6 bases outside the gene matches. CDR3 length: 13 amino acids. The germline V gene encodes CDR1 SQVTM and CDR2 ANQGSEA. The CDR3 DNA is TGCAGCTCCCCCGGGACAGACCAAGAGACCCAGTACTTC. This sequence encodes CSSPGTDQETQYF.

The CDR3 is CASSDSGTYGYTF. The DNA of the CDR3 is TGCGCCAGCAGTGATTCAGGGACCTATGGCTACACCTTC. V and J are TRBV10-2 and TRBJ1-2; D is perhaps TRBD1 (5 bases). Germline V gene data show CDR1 as WSHSY and CDR2 as SAAADI. The CDR3 runs 13 residues. V lost 3 bases and J lost 4, with 9 bases in between.

The chain employs TRBV5-6 and TRBJ2-1; 9 bases map to TRBD1. With 4 bases clipped from V and 5 bases from J, the junction kept 10 bases outside the gene matches. CDR3 size: 16 residues. Germline CDR1 and CDR2: SGHDT and YYEEEE. Here the CDR3 DNA reads TGTGCCAGCAGCGGTTGGTGGTGGGACAGGGACAATGAGCAGTTCTTC. Its protein is CASSGWWWDRDNEQFF. Full variable domain (outside the CDR3, taken from reference TRBV5-6 and TRBJ2-1): DAGVTQSPTHLIKTRGQQVTLRCSPKSGHDTVSWYQQALGQGPQFIFQYYEEEERQRGNFPDRFSGHQFPNYSSELNVNALLLGDSALYLCASSGWWWDRDNEQFFGPGTRLTVL.

The chain joins TRBV2 to TRBJ1-5, with D maybe TRBD1 (6 bases). CDR1 and CDR2 from the germline V gene are SNHLY and FYNNEI. V lost 4 bases to trimming and J lost 3 bases, with 13 bases between them. The CDR3 runs to 15 residues. The CDR3 here is CASSGFAGANQPQHF. In DNA form, the CDR3 reads TGTGCCAGCAGTGGATTTGCGGGGGCCAATCAGCCCCAGCATTTT.

Here the CDR3 DNA reads TGTGCCAGCAGTGAAAACTACGGACTAGCGGGTTCGTACGAGCAGTACTTC. It translates to CASSENYGLAGSYEQYF. The chain combines TRBV6-1 with TRBJ2-7, with 11 bases fitting TRBD2. The J segment lost 4 bases and the V segment lost 2 bases, leaving 10 bases of the junction unmatched. Germline loops: CDR1 MNHNS, CDR2 SASEGT. This CDR3 is built from 17 residues.

The rearrangement links TRBV28 to TRBJ2-5; 7 bases fit TRBD2. Germline V gives CDR1 MDHEN, CDR2 SYDVKM. This CDR3 has 16 residues. V trimming: 3 bases; J trimming: 5 bases; junction bases outside the gene matches: 12. The CDR3 DNA reads TGTGCCAGCAGTTTGAGGGCCTGGACTAGGGCGGAGACCCAGTACTTC. It encodes CASSLRAWTRAETQYF.

As regards this clone: Other DNA sequences in the sample encode the same CDR3. The chain has TRBV7-9 and TRBJ1-1; tentatively, D is TRBD1 (6 bases). V was trimmed by 2 bases and J by 4 bases, leaving 11 bases between them. Per the germline V gene, CDR1 is SEHNR and CDR2 is FQNEAQ (reference sequence). The CDR3 has 14 residues. CDR3 sequence reads: CASSLSQGSTEAFF. The CDR3 nucleotides are TGTGCCAGCAGCTTAAGTCAGGGGAGCACTGAAGCTTTCTTT. The full variable domain, rest sourced from reference TRBV7-9 and TRBJ1-1, is DTGVSQNPRHKITKRGQNVTFRCDPISEHNRLYWYRQTLGQGPEFLTYFQNEAQLEKSRLLSDRFSAERPKGSFSTLEIQRTEQGDSAMYLCASSLSQGSTEAFFGQGTRLTVV.

The CDR3 loop is CASSLGMSGTSGGNSTDTQYF. The CDR3 nucleotides read TGTGCCAGCAGCTTAGGCATGTCCGGGACTAGCGGGGGAAATTCCACAGATACGCAGTATTTT. The J gene is TRBJ2-3, the V gene TRBV7-8, with 14 bases lining up with TRBD2. Germline assignment: CDR1 SGHVS and CDR2 FQNEAQ. The V segment lost 1 base and the J segment 2 bases; nucleotides outside the gene matches: 14. The CDR3 is 21 amino acids.

The chain is built from TRBV5-6 and TRBJ2-7; D uncertain. This CDR3 is built from 14 residues. Germline CDR1 SGHDT, CDR2 YYEEEE. Trimming stripped 0 bases from V and 6 bases from J, with 13 bases between. CDR3: CASSLEAGLGEQYF. Here the CDR3 DNA reads TGTGCCAGCAGCTTGGAGGCCGGGCTGGGCGAGCAGTACTTC.

CDR3 DNA: TGTGCCAGCAGCCGGATCCTAGTGGACACTGAAGCTTTCTTT. Its translation is CASSRILVDTEAFF. V and J are TRBV13 and TRBJ1-1; D ambiguous. Germline loops: CDR1 PRHDT, CDR2 FYEKMQ (reference sequence). CDR3 length equals 14 residues. Trimming removed 5 bases from V and 3 bases from J, with 13 bases in between.

This chain uses TRBV27 with TRBJ2-1, with D maybe TRBD1 (6 bases). With 4 bases removed from V and 2 bases from J, the gap between germline ends came to 15 bases. Germline CDR1 reads MNHEY; CDR2 reads SMNVEV (reference sequence). The CDR3 is 16 amino acids. In DNA form, the CDR3 reads TGTGCCAGCAGTTCCCTCCGACAGGACGCCTACAATGAGCAGTTCTTC. It is translated as CASSSLRQDAYNEQFF.

Comment on this clone: The same CDR3 arises from other DNA sequences in this sample as well. This rearrangement joins TRBV11-2 to TRBJ2-3; D ambiguous. Germline V CDR1 and CDR2: SGHAT, FQNNGV. V lost 1 base to trimming and J lost 6 bases, with 5 bases between them. This CDR3 spans 12 amino acids. In DNA, the CDR3 is TGTGCCAGCAGCTTAGTGTCGGATACGCAGTATTTT. Residues: CASSLVSDTQYF.

This clone has only one observation. The chain joins TRBV4-1 to TRBJ2-2; 14 bases line up with TRBD2. Germline V gives CDR1 MGHRA, CDR2 YSYEKL. J gave up 6 bases and V 0 bases, and 6 bases lay outside the gene matches. The CDR3 consists of 18 residues. The CDR3 coding sequence is TGCGCCAGCAGCCAAGAGCGACTAGCGGGGGGGCCGGCCGGGGAGCTGTTTTTT. Translation: CASSQERLAGGPAGELFF.

Only a few counts were recorded for this clone. The rearrangement uses TRBV30 and TRBJ2-7; 8 bases match TRBD2. This CDR3 region has 14 residues. V shed 1 base and J 6 bases; nucleotides not matched to a gene: 8. The germline CDR1 and CDR2 sequences are GTSNPN and SVGIG (reference sequence). The CDR3, as DNA: TGTGCCTGGAGTGAATGGGCGGGGGGCGGCGAGCAGTACTTC. Its protein is CAWSEWAGGGEQYF.

This chain links TRBV9 with TRBJ1-1, with D possibly TRBD1 on 5 matching bases. There are 17 residues in the CDR3. Between the trimmed V and J ends, which lost 0 bases and 3 bases, there was a span of 18 bases. Germline V CDR1 and CDR2: SGDLS, YYNGEE. The CDR3 reads CASSVGPPGEGYTEAFF. As DNA, the CDR3 is TGTGCCAGCAGCGTAGGGCCCCCGGGGGAGGGGTACACTGAAGCTTTCTTT.

The chain recombines TRBV7-3 with TRBJ2-1; 9 bases align to TRBD1. V trimming: 1 base; J trimming: 9 bases; junction bases outside the gene matches: 4. This CDR3 comprises 14 residues. In germline, CDR1 is SGHTA, CDR2 FQGTGA. CDR3 in amino acids: CASSLRQGEGEQFF. The CDR3 DNA reads as TGTGCCAGCAGCTTAAGACAGGGGGAGGGTGAGCAGTTCTTC.

The V gene is TRBV6-5, the J gene TRBJ2-1, with D uncertain. V was shortened by 9 bases and J by 6 bases, with 9 bases between the two germline ends. The CDR3 runs 11 residues. Germline V CDR1 and CDR2: MNHEY, SVGAGI. CDR3 sequence reads: CARESSNEQFF. In DNA, the CDR3 is TGTGCCAGGGAGAGCAGCAATGAGCAGTTCTTC.

The chain couples TRBV5-1 to TRBJ2-7, with 12 nucleotides matching TRBD2. This CDR3 has 15 amino acids. The ends lost 4 bases at V and 1 base at J; junction bases unmatched: 3. Germline V lookup: CDR1 SGHRS, CDR2 YFSETQ. CDR3 protein: CASSVGLAGSYEQYF. The CDR3 DNA reads TGCGCCAGCAGCGTGGGACTAGCGGGTTCCTACGAGCAGTACTTC.